The 27 T cell receptor beta chains below were found in one sample sequenced in a study of T cell responses to AZD1222 COVID-19 vaccine. Assay: immunoSEQ multiplex PCR; the TCRdb copy retains only in-frame clones and omits some. The repertoire holds 100,000 to 140,000 clones, with around 90% as singletons. Sequencing used peripheral blood, obtained on day 0 of AZD1222 vaccination. The receptors come from an adult in good health.

The chain carries TRBV3-1 (or the pseudogene TRBV3-2) and TRBJ2-1; D unclear. This CDR3 comprises 14 residues. Germline V CDR1 and CDR2: LGHDT, YNNKEL (reference sequence). V lost 0 bases, J lost 3 bases, and 6 bases lay in between. The CDR3 is CASSQEGDYNEQFF. The DNA of the CDR3 is TGTGCCAGCAGCCAAGAAGGAGACTACAATGAGCAGTTCTTC.

The V call is TRBV29-1, the J call TRBJ2-3; D call uncertain. The germline V gene encodes CDR1 SQVTM and CDR2 ANQGSEA. The CDR3 spans 11 residues. V dropped 5 bases and J dropped 5 bases, with 8 bases sitting between them. This chain's CDR3 is CSVRGRDTQYF. CDR3 in DNA: TGCAGCGTTCGAGGTAGAGATACGCAGTATTTT.

The gene calls are TRBV11-3 and TRBJ1-6; possibly TRBD1 for D (6 bases). Germline-derived CDR1 and CDR2 are SGHNT and YENEEA. The CDR3 totals 14 residues. V dropped 4 bases and J dropped 7 bases, with 11 bases sitting between them. The CDR3 bases are TGTGCCAGCAGCTCCGGACAGTCCAATTCACCCCTCCACTTT. This encodes CASSSGQSNSPLHF.

This chain links TRBV29-1 with TRBJ1-1; TRBD1 might be the D (5 bases). Trimming pared 6 bases from V and 1 base from J, leaving 15 bases between. CDR3 size: 14 residues. CDR1 is SQVTM and CDR2 is ANQGSEA in the germline V gene. The CDR3 sequence is CSVRTTTGNTEAFF. CDR3 in DNA: TGCAGCGTCCGAACTACAACAGGGAACACTGAAGCTTTCTTT.

This sequence joins TRBV5-1 and TRBJ2-1; D remains unclear. The CDR3 sequence is 16 residues long. In germline, CDR1 is SGHRS, CDR2 YFSETQ. Trimming cost V 2 bases and J 0 bases, with 12 bases left between them. The CDR3 region has the DNA TGCGCCAGCAGCTTCGCCCTCGAGAGCTCCTACAATGAGCAGTTCTTC. Translating gives CASSFALESSYNEQFF. Full variable domain (missing parts from reference TRBV5-1 and TRBJ2-1): KAGVTQTPRYLIKTRGQQVTLSCSPISGHRSVSWYQQTPGQGLQFLFEYFSETQRNKGNFPGRFSGRQFSNSRSEMNVSTLELGDSALYLCASSFALESSYNEQFFGPGTRLTVL.

The V gene is TRBV5-1, the J gene TRBJ2-3; 9 nucleotides align to TRBD2. V trimming: 0 bases; J trimming: 5 bases; junction bases outside the gene matches: 13. From germline, CDR1 is SGHRS and CDR2 YFSETQ. CDR3 length: 18 residues. The CDR3 here is CASSLGPLSGRGEDTQYF. DNA for the CDR3: TGCGCCAGCAGCTTGGGGCCCCTTAGCGGGAGAGGGGAAGATACGCAGTATTTT.

Written as DNA, the CDR3 is TGTGCCAGCAGTGAAGCTGCGGGGGCCACAGATACGCAGTATTTT. Residues: CASSEAAGATDTQYF. The V call is TRBV6-1, the J call TRBJ2-3; D might be TRBD2 (7 bases). V was clipped by 0 bases and J by 2 bases, with 9 bases between them. The CDR3 is made up of 15 amino acids. Germline V gene sequence: CDR1 MNHNS, CDR2 SASEGT.

The rearrangement joins TRBV5-1 to TRBJ1-2, with D possibly TRBD1 on 6 matching bases. Trimming pared 3 bases from V and 1 base from J, leaving 10 bases between. The CDR3 is 14 residues long. CDR1 SGHRS and CDR2 YFSETQ come from the germline V gene. This chain's CDR3 is CASSSADSNYGYTF. The CDR3, as DNA: TGCGCCAGCAGCTCGGCGGACAGTAACTATGGCTACACCTTC. Supplemented by reference TRBV5-1 and TRBJ1-2, the full variable domain reads KAGVTQTPRYLIKTRGQQVTLSCSPISGHRSVSWYQQTPGQGLQFLFEYFSETQRNKGNFPGRFSGRQFSNSRSEMNVSTLELGDSALYLCASSSADSNYGYTFGSGTRLTVV.

The chain recombines TRBV19 with TRBJ2-1, with D maybe TRBD2 (6 bases). The germline gives CDR1 LNHDA, CDR2 SQIVND (reference sequence). V was trimmed by 0 bases and J by 9 bases, leaving 12 bases between them. The CDR3 runs to 14 residues. The CDR3 DNA reads TGTGCCAGTAGTATAGACCTAGCGAGGACTGAGCAGTTCTTC. Translating gives CASSIDLARTEQFF. The variable domain in full, with the rest retrieved from reference TRBV19 and TRBJ2-1, is DGGITQSPKYLFRKEGQNVTLSCEQNLNHDAMYWYRQDPGQGLRLIYYSQIVNDFQKGDIAEGYSVSREKKESFPLTVTSAQKNPTAFYLCASSIDLARTEQFFGPGTRLTVL.

This chain links TRBV29-1 with TRBJ2-1, with 9 bases lining up with TRBD2. Germline CDR1 reads SQVTM; CDR2 reads ANQGSEA. The J segment lost 8 bases and the V segment lost 4 bases, leaving 6 bases of the junction unmatched. The CDR3 sequence is 13 residues long. CDR3 in DNA: TGCAGCGTTGCAGGGACTAGCAGGGATGAGCAGTTCTTC. It encodes CSVAGTSRDEQFF.

The sample holds many counts of this clone. This chain joins TRBV6-1 and TRBJ2-1, with 12 bases lining up with TRBD2. This CDR3 has 15 amino acids. The germline V gene has CDR1 MNHNS and CDR2 SASEGT. Unmatched junction bases numbered 2, after V lost 2 bases and J lost 6 bases. This CDR3 reads CASSELAGGVNEQFF. The CDR3 DNA reads TGTGCCAGCAGTGAACTAGCGGGAGGGGTCAATGAGCAGTTCTTC.

The V gene is TRBV5-1, the J gene TRBJ1-1, with D maybe TRBD1 (6 bases). Trimming removed 4 bases from V and 2 bases from J, with 21 bases in between. Germline-derived CDR1 and CDR2 are SGHRS and YFSETQ. This CDR3 has 17 amino acids. CDR3 sequence (DNA): TGCGCCAGCAGCGGCCTACAGGGAAGCGTGTCAAACACTGAAGCTTTCTTT. This codes for CASSGLQGSVSNTEAFF.

V is TRBV18 and J is TRBJ1-4; D call uncertain. The germline CDR1 and CDR2 sequences are KGHSH and LQKENI. The CDR3 totals 14 residues. V was clipped by 2 bases and J by 4 bases, with 8 bases between them. DNA for the CDR3: TGTGCCAGCTCACCAATTAATAATAATGAAAAACTGTTTTTT. Translated, it gives CASSPINNNEKLFF.

The chain recombines TRBV10-3 with TRBJ2-3, with a weak D call TRBD2 (5 bases). Germline lookup yields CDR1 ENHRY and CDR2 SYGVKD. V dropped 5 bases and J dropped 0 bases, with 12 bases sitting between them. CDR3 length: 15 residues. The CDR3 loop reads CAISTSGGSTDTQYF. In DNA form, the CDR3 reads TGTGCCATCAGTACAAGCGGTGGAAGCACAGATACGCAGTATTTT.

This clone came up a few times. The chain joins TRBV9 to TRBJ1-1, with D possibly TRBD1 on 5 matching bases. The CDR3 is 15 residues long. Per the germline V gene, CDR1 is SGDLS and CDR2 is YYNGEE. V was trimmed by 3 bases and J by 1 base, leaving 13 bases between them. The CDR3 loop is CASSDGQLGNTEAFF. The CDR3 region has the DNA TGTGCCAGCAGCGATGGACAATTAGGGAACACTGAAGCTTTCTTT.

The chain recombines TRBV4-3 with TRBJ1-1; 11 nucleotides align to TRBD1. V was clipped by 0 bases and J by 4 bases; unmatched bases: 4. The germline gives CDR1 LGHNA, CDR2 YSLEER. This CDR3 spans 16 amino acids. The CDR3 DNA reads as TGCGCCAGCAGCCAAGAATACGGGACAGGGGGCACTGAAGCTTTCTTT. Encoded protein: CASSQEYGTGGTEAFF.

V and J are TRBV27 and TRBJ2-1, with 13 bases aligning to TRBD2. With V trimmed by 7 bases and J by 6 bases, 6 bases remained unmatched. Germline-derived CDR1 and CDR2 are MNHEY and SMNVEV (reference sequence). This CDR3 comprises 15 residues. The CDR3 reads CASTSGTSGVNEQFF. CDR3 coding DNA: TGTGCCAGCACATCCGGGACTAGCGGGGTCAATGAGCAGTTCTTC.

CDR3 in amino acids: CASSDRPGTAYGYTF. The CDR3, as DNA: TGTGCCAGCAGTGACCGGCCAGGGACAGCCTATGGCTACACCTTC. The genes are TRBV6-4 and TRBJ1-2; 7 bases line up with TRBD1. V was clipped by 2 bases and J by 4 bases; unmatched bases: 7. The CDR3 is made up of 15 amino acids. Germline V gene sequence: CDR1 MRHNA, CDR2 SNTAGT.

The chain couples TRBV7-2 to TRBJ2-5, with D perhaps matching TRBD1 or TRBD2 (5 bases each). The CDR3 has 14 amino acids. Trimming removed 5 bases at V and 2 bases at J, with 12 bases between. Germline assignment: CDR1 SGHTA and CDR2 FQGNSA. The CDR3 region is CASSQGTEQETQYF. Written as DNA, the CDR3 is TGTGCCAGCAGCCAAGGGACCGAACAAGAGACCCAGTACTTC.

This clone has at least ten counts. Additional DNA sequences in this sample encode the identical CDR3. The chain employs TRBV7-3 and TRBJ2-1; TRBD2 is a possible D gene (6 bases). Looked up from germline, CDR1 is SGHTA and CDR2 is FQGTGA. CDR3 size: 16 residues. Trimming shortened V by 2 bases and J by 0 bases, and 11 bases separated the two germline ends. The CDR3 sequence is CASSLSPGDSYNEQFF. The CDR3 DNA sequence: TGTGCCAGCAGCTTATCCCCGGGGGACTCCTACAATGAGCAGTTCTTC.

V and J are TRBV5-1 and TRBJ2-3, with 10 bases that match TRBD1. CDR1 SGHRS and CDR2 YFSETQ come from the germline V gene. Trimming at V came to 4 bases and at J to 0 bases, leaving 2 bases not matched to a gene. The CDR3 loop spans 15 amino acids. CDR3 nucleotide sequence: TGCGCCAGCAGCCGGGGACAGGGGAGCACAGATACGCAGTATTTT. Residues: CASSRGQGSTDTQYF.

V usage is TRBV5-6 and J usage is TRBJ2-7; possibly TRBD2 for D (6 bases). This CDR3 has 13 amino acids. CDR1 is SGHDT, CDR2 YYEEEE, per germline. The V end lost 4 bases, the J end lost 3 bases, and 11 bases lay between the germline ends. CDR3 sequence: CASSRESIYEQYF. The CDR3 DNA follows: TGTGCCAGCAGCCGGGAGTCTATCTACGAGCAGTACTTC. Drawing the rest from reference TRBV5-6 and TRBJ2-7, the complete variable domain is DAGVTQSPTHLIKTRGQQVTLRCSPKSGHDTVSWYQQALGQGPQFIFQYYEEEERQRGNFPDRFSGHQFPNYSSELNVNALLLGDSALYLCASSRESIYEQYFGPGTRLTVT.

J is TRBJ2-1 and V is TRBV27; TRBD2 agrees at 7 bases. Germline CDR1 reads MNHEY; CDR2 reads SMNVEV (reference sequence). V shed 2 bases, J shed 0 bases, and the junction held 10 bases outside the gene matches. The CDR3 is 18 amino acids. CDR3 in amino acids: CASSLRDRGSISYNEQFF. The CDR3 DNA sequence: TGTGCCAGCAGTTTACGAGATCGCGGGAGTATCTCCTACAATGAGCAGTTCTTC.

This clone was seen a single time. The genes are TRBV2 and TRBJ1-4; TRBD1 agrees at 8 bases. The CDR3 has 13 amino acids. The germline gives CDR1 SNHLY, CDR2 FYNNEI. After removal of 5 bases from V and 10 bases from J, the junction contained 6 bases not matched to a gene. The CDR3 nucleotides are TGTGCCAGCAGTCTAGGACAGGGAGGAAAACTGTTTTTT. Protein sequence: CASSLGQGGKLFF.

The genes are TRBV7-6 and TRBJ1-1; D not resolved. Per germline, CDR1 SGHVS and CDR2 FNYEAQ. Trimming cost V 5 bases and J 6 bases, with 13 bases left between them. This CDR3 contains 13 residues. CDR3 loop: CASSRAPEAEAFF. The CDR3 DNA follows: TGTGCCAGCAGCCGCGCCCCGGAGGCTGAAGCTTTCTTT.

The V and J genes are TRBV4-3 and TRBJ2-2; D remains ambiguous. The CDR3 consists of 13 residues. Germline V gene lookup returns CDR1 LGHNA and CDR2 YSLEER. The V gene lost 5 bases and the J gene lost 8 bases, with 12 bases spanning the gap. CDR3 DNA sequence: TGCGCCAGCAGCAAGCACCCCTTGGGGGAGCTGTTTTTT. Amino acids: CASSKHPLGELFF.

J is TRBJ2-7 and V is TRBV7-2; a possible D gene is TRBD2 (6 bases). The CDR3 is 15 amino acids. Per the germline V gene, CDR1 is SGHTA and CDR2 is FQGNSA. V was cut by 6 bases and J by 7 bases, with 22 bases left in between. In nucleotides, the CDR3 is TGTGCCAGCAGTTCCACAGCGGGCCCAACGAGGGAGCAGTACTTC. As protein: CASSSTAGPTREQYF. Looking up the rest from reference TRBV7-2 and TRBJ2-7 gives the full variable domain: GAGVSQSPSNKVTEKGKDVELRCDPISGHTALYWYRQSLGQGLEFLIYFQGNSAPDKSGLPSDRFSAERTGGSVSTLTIQRTQQEDSAVYLCASSSTAGPTREQYFGPGTRLTVT.